This passage covers 26 T cell receptor beta chains from one sample sequenced in a study of a mutant IDH1 vaccine in newly diagnosed glioma. These TCRs' antigens remain unknown. The data were produced by immunoSEQ multiplex PCR, yet TCRdb's version contains in-frame clones alone and is incomplete. Of about 38,000 clones in the sample, 81% were seen once. Time point given: week 23, last vaccination. Doses consisted of 300 ug of mutant IDH1 20-mer peptide each, paired with topical imiquimod. This specimen was PBMCs, taken from a glioma patient whose treatment included an IDH1 peptide vaccine. These receptors all stem from a man in his forties or fifties with glioma.

CDR3 loop: CATADNSNQPQHF. The CDR3 DNA reads as TGTGCCACTGCAGATAATAGCAATCAGCCCCAGCATTTT. The chain joins TRBV19 to TRBJ1-5, with unresolved D. Trimming removed 10 bases at V and 0 bases at J, with 10 bases between. Germline V gives CDR1 LNHDA, CDR2 SQIVND (reference sequence). The CDR3 is 13 residues long.

This clone occurred once. The CDR3 region has the DNA TGTGCCAGCAGTGGGGTTACAGAGTCGGTCAACGTCCTGACTTTC. It codes for CASSGVTESVNVLTF. The chain joins TRBV6-1 to TRBJ2-6; D is ambiguous. Germline loops: CDR1 MNHNS, CDR2 SASEGT. CDR3 length equals 15 residues. Trimming took off 4 bases at V and 9 bases at J, with 16 bases between the two ends.

The rearrangement links TRBV7-2 to TRBJ1-2; D gene unclear. Trimming took off 5 bases at V and 7 bases at J, with 8 bases between the two ends. The CDR3 has 11 residues. Per germline, CDR1 SGHTA and CDR2 FQGNSA. CDR3 sequence (DNA): TGTGCCAGCAGCCAAACTTCTGGCTACACCTTC. It codes for CASSQTSGYTF. Full variable domain (remainder filled in from reference TRBV7-2 and TRBJ1-2): GAGVSQSPSNKVTEKGKDVELRCDPISGHTALYWYRQSLGQGLEFLIYFQGNSAPDKSGLPSDRFSAERTGGSVSTLTIQRTQQEDSAVYLCASSQTSGYTFGSGTRLTVV.

The chain uses TRBV5-4 and TRBJ2-5, with D possibly TRBD1 on 6 matching bases. V was shortened by 0 bases and J by 4 bases, with 7 bases between the two germline ends. The CDR3 length is 13 residues. Germline V gene lookup returns CDR1 SGHNT and CDR2 YYREEE (reference sequence). CDR3 sequence (DNA): TGTGCCAGCAGCTTGGACAGGGCAGAGACCCAGTACTTC. Protein product: CASSLDRAETQYF.

The rearrangement uses TRBV4-1 and TRBJ1-2, with TRBD1 identical over 7 bases. Per the germline V gene, CDR1 is MGHRA and CDR2 is YSYEKL. The CDR3 consists of 14 residues. Germline trimming cut 1 base from V and 9 bases from J; bases unmatched to any gene: 8. In DNA form, the CDR3 reads TGCGCCAGCAGCCAAGCGGGACAGCCTGTGAGCTACACCTTC. This encodes CASSQAGQPVSYTF.

V usage is TRBV5-1 and J usage is TRBJ2-3; TRBD1 agrees at 9 bases. CDR1 SGHRS and CDR2 YFSETQ come from the germline V gene. Germline trimming cut 4 bases from V and 0 bases from J; bases unmatched to any gene: 3. The CDR3 totals 15 residues. CDR3 DNA sequence: TGCGCCAGCAGCAGGACAGGGGCAAGCACAGATACGCAGTATTTT. Protein product: CASSRTGASTDTQYF.

The chain combines TRBV7-2 with TRBJ2-3; perhaps TRBD2 as D (6 bases). V lost 1 base, J lost 2 bases, and 16 bases lay in between. Germline V CDR1 and CDR2: SGHTA, FQGNSA. This CDR3 contains 17 residues. DNA for the CDR3: TGTGCCAGCAGCTTAGTTGGCGGAGGGGTTGTCACAGATACGCAGTATTTT. Amino acids: CASSLVGGGVVTDTQYF. Looking up the rest from reference TRBV7-2 and TRBJ2-3 gives the full variable domain: GAGVSQSPSNKVTEKGKDVELRCDPISGHTALYWYRQSLGQGLEFLIYFQGNSAPDKSGLPSDRFSAERTGGSVSTLTIQRTQQEDSAVYLCASSLVGGGVVTDTQYFGPGTRLTVL.

V usage is TRBV6-6 and J usage is TRBJ2-1; no clear D. Germline V CDR1 and CDR2: MNHNY, SVGAGI (reference sequence). Trimming cost V 2 bases and J 8 bases, with 10 bases left between them. This CDR3 region has 13 residues. The CDR3 loop is CASSYPQLDEQFF. CDR3 DNA: TGTGCCAGCAGTTACCCCCAACTGGATGAGCAGTTCTTC.

V and J are TRBV7-2 and TRBJ1-1; D remains ambiguous. This CDR3 is 15 amino acids long. CDR1 and CDR2 from the germline V gene are SGHTA and FQGNSA. Trimming took 5 bases from V and 1 from J, leaving 14 bases between them. As DNA, the CDR3 is TGTGCCAGCAGCCTACGACCGCAGGCGAACACTGAAGCTTTCTTT. Its protein is CASSLRPQANTEAFF.

This sequence joins TRBV6-5 and TRBJ1-2; weak D call: TRBD1 (5 bases). V lost 0 bases to trimming and J lost 2 bases, with 10 bases between them. Germline V gene sequence: CDR1 MNHEY, CDR2 SVGAGI. This CDR3 comprises 15 residues. CDR3 in DNA: TGTGCCAGCAGTTACTCGGTGGGACCGAACTATGGCTACACCTTC. Translation: CASSYSVGPNYGYTF.

The chain has TRBV6-5 and TRBJ1-1, with unresolved D. The CDR3 is 13 residues long. Trimming left V 4 bases short and J 10 bases short, with 16 bases between. Germline CDR1 is MNHEY and CDR2 is SVGAGI. The CDR3 reads CASSFDRWWGAFF. The CDR3 DNA reads as TGTGCCAGCAGTTTCGACCGGTGGTGGGGAGCTTTCTTT.

V usage is TRBV6-5 and J usage is TRBJ1-1; D not resolved. Trimming took 6 bases from V and 3 from J, leaving 17 bases between them. Germline V gene data show CDR1 as MNHEY and CDR2 as SVGAGI. The CDR3 covers 15 residues. CDR3 nucleotide sequence: TGTGCCAGCAGCCCGTCGTGGAAAGGGTACACTGAAGCTTTCTTT. Translated, it gives CASSPSWKGYTEAFF.

This chain connects TRBV30 to TRBJ1-1; D unclear. Germline-derived CDR1 and CDR2 are GTSNPN and SVGIG (reference sequence). V lost 1 base and J 6 bases, leaving 3 bases between the germline ends. CDR3 size: 10 residues. Written as DNA, the CDR3 is TGTGCCTGGAGTGCTCCTGAAGCTTTCTTT. Its translation is CAWSAPEAFF.

The chain carries TRBV10-3 and TRBJ1-4; unclear D gene. There are 13 residues in the CDR3. V was shortened by 10 bases and J by 3 bases, with 12 bases between the two germline ends. Germline V gene data show CDR1 as ENHRY and CDR2 as SYGVKD. CDR3 in DNA: TGTGCCAGCGGGATGGCGGCTAATGAAAAACTGTTTTTT. Translation gives CASGMAANEKLFF.

This chain connects TRBV15 to TRBJ1-5; D is unclear. The V end was cut by 1 base, the J end by 1 base, with 14 bases between. The CDR3 is 17 amino acids. In germline, CDR1 is LNHNV, CDR2 YYDKDF (reference sequence). The DNA of the CDR3 is TGTGCCACCAGCAGAGTTGGCGGGCCGAGAAGCAATCAGCCCCAGCATTTT. It is translated as CATSRVGGPRSNQPQHF.

This CDR3 is CASSSGQAPYEQYF. CDR3 sequence (DNA): TGTGCCAGCAGCTCCGGACAGGCTCCCTACGAGCAGTACTTC. This chain joins TRBV7-2 and TRBJ2-7, with TRBD1 identical over 7 bases. J was trimmed by 2 bases and V by 4 bases; bases with no gene match: 5. Germline loops: CDR1 SGHTA, CDR2 FQGNSA. The CDR3 has 14 amino acids.

CDR3 loop: CAISESWDNTGELFF. CDR3 DNA sequence: TGTGCCATCAGTGAGTCCTGGGACAACACCGGGGAGCTGTTTTTT. The rearrangement links TRBV10-3 to TRBJ2-2; D assignment may be TRBD1 or TRBD2 (5 bases each). V was trimmed by 0 bases and J by 2 bases, leaving 7 bases between them. The germline CDR1 and CDR2 sequences are ENHRY and SYGVKD. The CDR3 has 15 residues.

This sequence joins TRBV4-3 and TRBJ1-3, with D unclear. With 0 bases removed from V and 6 bases from J, the gap between germline ends came to 6 bases. The CDR3 covers 13 residues. CDR1 and CDR2 (germline): LGHNA, YSLEER. Here the CDR3 reads CASSQENANTIYF. CDR3 nucleotides: TGCGCCAGCAGCCAAGAAAACGCAAACACCATATATTTT.

This clone has just one count. CDR3 DNA sequence: TGCGCCAGCAGCCACTACAGGGGGGTCGGCTACGAGCAGTACTTC. It specifies CASSHYRGVGYEQYF. The chain joins TRBV4-3 to TRBJ2-7; 8 nucleotides match TRBD1. Per the germline V gene, CDR1 is LGHNA and CDR2 is YSLEER. The CDR3 runs 15 residues. The junction had 7 bases not matched to a gene; V was cut back by 3 bases and J by 3 bases.

This clone has more than one count but fewer than ten. The rearrangement links TRBV5-4 to TRBJ1-1; D possibly corresponds to TRBD1 (6 bases). Germline V lookup: CDR1 SGHNT, CDR2 YYREEE (reference sequence). V lost 4 bases, J lost 5 bases, and 15 bases lay in between. This CDR3 comprises 14 residues. CDR3 sequence (DNA): TGTGCCAGCAGCGAAGAACAGGGCCTTACTGAAGCTTTCTTT. This gives the protein CASSEEQGLTEAFF.

V gene TRBV19 combines with J gene TRBJ2-2; D is unresolved. V lost 6 bases to trimming and J lost 4 bases, with 15 bases between them. Germline V lookup: CDR1 LNHDA, CDR2 SQIVND (reference sequence). CDR3 size: 15 residues. In nucleotides, the CDR3 is TGTGCCAGTAGCCTCGGTCTGCTAACCACCGGGGAGCTGTTTTTT. As protein: CASSLGLLTTGELFF.

This clone has only a few counts. The chain couples TRBV11-2 to TRBJ2-5; D is ambiguous. The length of the CDR3 is 12 residues. V was pared by 2 bases and J by 4 bases, with 5 bases between. CDR1 is SGHAT, CDR2 FQNNGV, per germline. DNA for the CDR3: TGTGCCAGCAGCTTACGCGGAGAGACCCAGTACTTC. It is translated as CASSLRGETQYF.

The chain uses TRBV5-6 and TRBJ2-1; D is perhaps TRBD1 (6 bases). CDR1 and CDR2 from the germline V gene are SGHDT and YYEEEE. The CDR3 spans 15 residues. V was trimmed by 0 bases and J by 4 bases, leaving 11 bases between them. CDR3 residues: CASSLAGRGYNEQFF. The DNA of the CDR3 is TGTGCCAGCAGCTTGGCCGGCAGGGGATACAATGAGCAGTTCTTC.

This clone is a singleton in its sample. V usage is TRBV2 and J usage is TRBJ2-6; D may correspond to TRBD1 or TRBD2 (6 bases each). V dropped 7 bases and J dropped 0 bases, with 16 bases sitting between them. Looked up from germline, CDR1 is SNHLY and CDR2 is FYNNEI. The CDR3 is made up of 17 amino acids. The CDR3: CASTKGGRVSGANVLTF. The CDR3, as DNA: TGTGCCAGCACAAAGGGGGGCCGCGTCTCTGGGGCCAACGTCCTGACTTTC. Using reference TRBV2 and TRBJ2-6 for the parts outside the CDR3, the full variable domain is EPEVTQTPSHQVTQMGQEVILRCVPISNHLYFYWYRQILGQKVEFLVSFYNNEISEKSEIFDDQFSVERPDGSNFTLKIRSTKLEDSAMYFCASTKGGRVSGANVLTFGAGSRLTVL.

The chain employs TRBV11-2 and TRBJ2-1; 8 bases match TRBD2. There are 15 residues in the CDR3. Germline values: CDR1 SGHAT, CDR2 FQNNGV. With 3 bases clipped from V and 4 bases from J, the junction kept 5 bases outside the gene matches. This chain's CDR3 is CASSFGRAVYNEQFF. Written as DNA, the CDR3 is TGTGCCAGCAGCTTCGGGAGGGCCGTTTACAATGAGCAGTTCTTC.

The chain is built from TRBV2 and TRBJ2-1, with D unclear. This CDR3 region has 14 residues. Germline V lookup: CDR1 SNHLY, CDR2 FYNNEI. Trimming shortened V by 0 bases and J by 16 bases, and 19 bases separated the two germline ends. CDR3 protein: CASSEALRQAAPFF. CDR3 coding DNA: TGTGCCAGCAGTGAAGCGCTTCGGCAGGCAGCCCCCTTCTTC. Full variable domain (remainder filled in from reference TRBV2 and TRBJ2-1): EPEVTQTPSHQVTQMGQEVILRCVPISNHLYFYWYRQILGQKVEFLVSFYNNEISEKSEIFDDQFSVERPDGSNFTLKIRSTKLEDSAMYFCASSEALRQAAPFFGPGTRLTVL.